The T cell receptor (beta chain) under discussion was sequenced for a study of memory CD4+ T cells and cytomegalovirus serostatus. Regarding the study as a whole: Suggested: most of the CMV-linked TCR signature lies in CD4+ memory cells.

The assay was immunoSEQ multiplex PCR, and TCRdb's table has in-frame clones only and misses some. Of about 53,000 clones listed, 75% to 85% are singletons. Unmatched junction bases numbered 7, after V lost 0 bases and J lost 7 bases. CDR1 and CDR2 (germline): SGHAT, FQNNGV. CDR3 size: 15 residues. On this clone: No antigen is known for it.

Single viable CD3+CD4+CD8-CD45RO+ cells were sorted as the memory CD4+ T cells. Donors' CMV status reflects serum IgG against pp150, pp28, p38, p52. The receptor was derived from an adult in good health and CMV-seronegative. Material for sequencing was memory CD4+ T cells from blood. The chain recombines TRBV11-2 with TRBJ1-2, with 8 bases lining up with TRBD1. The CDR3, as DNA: TGTGCCAGCAGCTTAGATCGGGCAGGGGGCCTTGGCTACACCTTC. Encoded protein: CASSLDRAGGLGYTF.